The 11 T cell receptor beta chains given below trace back to one sample, sequenced in a study of blood T cells in healthy people across ages. It was with a sample-barcoded 5' primer and a J-beta primer mix that a second PCR of roughly 7 to 12 cycles was run. TCRdb re-called the 5' RACE reads with MiXCR, one entry per CDR3 protein. The profile shows 1,100,000 or so distinct CDR3 sequences, under 45% of them singletons. What was sequenced was blood. The receptors here all came from a woman aged 55-70 years in good health.

The chain has TRBV2 and TRBJ2-2, with 7 bases that match TRBD1. The CDR3 consists of 14 residues. After removal of 5 bases from V and 5 bases from J, the junction contained 5 bases not matched to a gene. Germline V gene lookup returns CDR1 SNHLY and CDR2 FYNNEI. Here the CDR3 reads CASSPQTGTGELFF. The CDR3 DNA reads as TGTGCCAGCAGTCCCCAGACAGGGACCGGGGAGCTGTTTTTT.

The chain uses TRBV20-1 and TRBJ2-3, with a tentative D call TRBD2 (6 bases). Trimming took 5 bases from V and 5 from J, leaving 29 bases between them. The CDR3 contains 18 residues. Germline V CDR1 and CDR2: DFQATT, SNEGSKA (reference sequence). This CDR3 is CSAGLRGSRDRRGDTQYF. CDR3 DNA sequence: TGCAGTGCTGGACTGAGGGGCTCCCGGGACCGGAGGGGAGATACGCAGTATTTT.

V is TRBV28 and J is TRBJ1-1; 7 positions match TRBD1. V was pared by 6 bases and J by 11 bases, with 18 bases of the junction left unmatched. This CDR3 spans 15 amino acids. The germline gives CDR1 MDHEN, CDR2 SYDVKM. The CDR3: CASSDRAGAHGLAFF. CDR3 bases: TGTGCCAGCAGCGACAGGGCGGGGGCCCATGGTTTGGCTTTCTTT.

The chain couples TRBV7-6 to TRBJ2-7; D is unclear. Germline V gene lookup returns CDR1 SGHVS and CDR2 FNYEAQ. The V end lost 5 bases, the J end lost 10 bases, and 15 bases lay between the germline ends. This CDR3 is built from 12 residues. The CDR3 DNA is TGTGCCAGCAGCCCGGAATCACGGAGCCAGTACTTC. Translating gives CASSPESRSQYF.

The V gene is TRBV27, the J gene TRBJ1-4; D gene ambiguous. Trimming took 5 bases from V and 6 from J, leaving 16 bases between them. CDR1 is MNHEY, CDR2 SMNVEV, per germline (reference sequence). This CDR3 spans 15 amino acids. The CDR3 DNA reads as TGTGCCAGCAGTGAAGAGACCGGTGGTTATGAAAAACTGTTTTTT. Translation gives CASSEETGGYEKLFF. The full variable domain, completed using reference TRBV27 and TRBJ1-4, is EAQVTQNPRYLITVTGKKLTVTCSQNMNHEYMSWYRQDPGLGLRQIYYSMNVEVTDKGDVPEGYKVSRKEKRNFPLILESPSPNQTSLYFCASSEETGGYEKLFFGSGTQLSVL.

The chain employs TRBV28 and TRBJ2-1; D assignment may be TRBD1 or TRBD2 (5 bases each). The V end lost 4 bases, the J end lost 5 bases, and 15 bases lay between the germline ends. Germline V gene sequence: CDR1 MDHEN, CDR2 SYDVKM. The CDR3 loop spans 15 amino acids. The CDR3 region has the DNA TGTGCCAGCAGTTCCCGTGGGACGGGTAACAATGAGCAGTTCTTC. Amino acid sequence: CASSSRGTGNNEQFF.

V is TRBV20-1 and J is TRBJ2-5; D is perhaps TRBD2 (6 bases). CDR1 DFQATT and CDR2 SNEGSKA come from the germline V gene (reference sequence). Trimming pared 7 bases from V and 11 bases from J, leaving 20 bases between. CDR3 length: 12 residues. This chain's CDR3 is CSGREIGYEQYF. DNA for the CDR3: TGCAGTGGGAGGGAGATTGGTTATGAGCAGTACTTC.

This clonotype was recorded once. The rearrangement joins TRBV6-6 to TRBJ2-3, with 15 bases fitting TRBD2. Germline CDR1 reads MNHNY; CDR2 reads SVGAGI (reference sequence). This CDR3 is 17 amino acids long. The V and J ends lost 2 bases and 3 bases, in that order; junction bases with no gene match: 3. Written as DNA, the CDR3 is TGTGCCAGCAGTTACGCGGGACTAGCGGGAGGAACAGATACGCAGTATTTT. Amino acid sequence: CASSYAGLAGGTDTQYF.

The CDR3, as DNA: TGTGCCAGCAGCCAAGAACCGGGACACTTCTACGAGCAGTACTTC. Encoded protein: CASSQEPGHFYEQYF. The rearrangement joins TRBV3-1 to TRBJ2-4; D is possibly TRBD1 (6 bases). The last part of the DNA fits TRBJ2-7 better; the J call may be wrong. The CDR3 covers 15 residues. The germline CDR1 and CDR2 sequences are LGHDT and YNNKEL (reference sequence).

In its sample, this clonotype was seen a few times. The chain carries TRBV18 and TRBJ2-3; 9 positions match TRBD2. Germline V lookup: CDR1 KGHSH, CDR2 LQKENI. V lost 1 base to trimming and J lost 4 bases; unmatched junction nucleotides: 6. The CDR3 runs 16 residues. For the CDR3, the DNA is TGTGCCAGCTCACCACAGGCGGGAGGGCCATCAGATACGCAGTATTTT. Encoded protein: CASSPQAGGPSDTQYF.

The CDR3: CASSYSFPDPTPGTQYF. DNA for the CDR3: TGTGCCAGCAGTTACTCGTTCCCAGATCCCACCCCGGGGACCCAGTACTTC. This sequence joins TRBV6-5 and TRBJ2-5; D gene ambiguous. V was trimmed by 0 bases and J by 7 bases, leaving 21 bases between them. Per the germline V gene, CDR1 is MNHEY and CDR2 is SVGAGI. The length of the CDR3 is 17 residues.